The sequence of this TCR beta chain was determined in a study of PD-L1 blockade in urothelial cancer (TCRdb year 2017). Looking at the study overall: Every patient began therapy in 2014 and was given atezolizumab 1,200 mg intravenously every 3 weeks. About 85% of the roughly 29 patients were males with bladder-origin urothelial cancer, and 18 of 29 reported a prior smoking history. Patients had an ECOG performance status of 0 or 1 and had received between 0 and 3 prior chemotherapy regimens. Blood samples were analyzed at two time points: 3 weeks after treatment start (second dose) and 6 weeks after treatment start. A median of roughly 140,000 T cells and 80,000 to 100,000 unique TCRs was obtained from blood samples, and a median clonality of approximately 0.086 was observed. The study, an exploratory multi-omic analysis, examined somatic, immune and clinical correlates of response to PD-L1 blockade with atezolizumab in urothelial cancer. Pretreatment tumor samples and matched peripheral blood, collected serially before and after atezolizumab treatment, underwent TCR sequencing. Durable clinical benefit was defined as a progression-free survival longer than 6 months, and TCR features were additionally tested against progression-free survival and overall survival. In the same patients who had TCR sequencing, pretreatment tumors also underwent whole exome sequencing and RNA sequencing. Durable clinical benefit was achieved by nine patients but not by the remaining 20. Some 30 patients had pretreatment blood TCR-seq, approximately 24 had at least one posttreatment blood collection, and approximately 24 had tumor TCR-seq.

About this clone itself: Its specific antigen is unknown. It has no much larger one-base neighbor in the sample; base qualities were not kept.

Overall study results and their limits: Patients with durable benefit showed greater expansion of tumor-associated TCR clones in peripheral blood 3 weeks after starting treatment (n = 22, p = 0.022). Because of the small sample size (n ≈ 27) and the many exploratory analyses performed, the results are intended to be regarded as hypothesis-generating. Improved progression-free and overall survival was associated with having pretreatment peripheral blood TCR clonality below the median.

The cohort included 29 patients with locally advanced or metastatic urothelial carcinoma who were treated at Memorial Sloan Kettering on a trial protocol. Peripheral blood mononuclear cells were collected pretreatment and during treatment, with between 1 and 8 total time points per patient. The Qiagen DNeasy Blood extraction kit was used to purify genomic DNA from total PBMCs and tumor samples. PBMCs were collected pretreatment and during treatment, and were isolated and stored as previously described. Each PCR received spiked-in synthetic TCR analog templates so that absolute template abundance could be estimated from read counts. Using the immunoSEQ assay, TCRbeta CDR3 regions were amplified from genomic DNA with bias-controlled V and J gene primers. Sequencing of rearranged TCRbeta segments was done at approximately 20X coverage. As for the original processing: Sequencing errors were corrected by clustering, and CDR3s were annotated against IMGT so that V, D and J genes could be assigned. Only productive TCRbeta rearrangements were used in downstream analyses, excluding out-of-frame or stop-codon sequences. Clonality was calculated as one minus the Shannon entropy normalized by the log of the number of unique productive sequences. Clones differing between time points or between blood and tumor were identified by Fisher's exact test with Benjamini-Hochberg correction at adjusted p below 0.01. TCRdb's version of the immuneACCESS table is confined to in-frame rearrangements and falls short of the full clone set. An unresolved V gene accounts for under half of the shortfall where checked; the remainder is of unknown origin. The DNA gave D and trimming, while V, J and clone size come from that table. This sample lists about 84,000 clones; more than 85% were detected once. The top ten constitute 8% to 9.5% of the sample.

The receptor was isolated from a man in his sixties with urothelial cancer. Sequenced material: PBMCs, taken around atezolizumab (anti-PD-L1) treatment.

CDR3 loop: CASSLVRQVSNYGYTF. The sequence in DNA is TGTGCCAGCAGCTTAGTGCGACAAGTCTCAAACTATGGCTACACCTTC. The chain joins TRBV7-8 to TRBJ1-2, with the D segment identity uncertain. The germline V gene supplies CDR1 SGHVS and CDR2 FQNEAQ. The CDR3 measures 16 amino acids from cysteine to phenylalanine. The read is trimmed to its CDR3 DNA, 48 bases read in frame from base 1. V is reduced by 1 base and J by 2 bases, leaving a spacing of 14 bases between them. Here the CDR3 is joined to the reference TRBV7-8 and TRBJ1-2 genes, and the full variable domain is: GAGVSQSPRYKVAKRGQDVALRCDPISGHVSLFWYQQALGQGPEFLTYFQNEAQLDKSGLPSDRFFAERPEGSVSTLKIQRTQQEDSAVYLCASSLVRQVSNYGYTFGSGTRLTVV.